Shown below are 25 T cell receptor beta chains from a single sample sequenced in a study of blood T cell repertoires in COVID-19. Some clones are missing from TCRdb's copy, which holds only in-frame ones; the method was immunoSEQ multiplex PCR. The sample records 380,000 or so clones, 80% to 90% being singletons. Material for sequencing was PBMCs or T cells enriched from blood (not recorded which). These receptors all stem from a man aged 30 to 45 who had recovered from COVID-19.

The CDR3 region has the DNA TGTGCCAGCAGCCAAGTGTCCAGGCGAAACACCATATATTTT. It translates to CASSQVSRRNTIYF. The V call is TRBV14, the J call TRBJ1-3; unclear D gene. Germline V gene lookup returns CDR1 SGHDN and CDR2 FVKESK. V lost 1 base and J lost 5, with 9 bases in between. The length of the CDR3 is 14 residues.

This chain links TRBV7-9 with TRBJ2-1; D possibly corresponds to TRBD1 (6 bases). The CDR3 runs 16 residues. CDR1 and CDR2 from the germline V gene are SEHNR and FQNEAQ (reference sequence). Trimming took 5 bases from V and 8 from J, leaving 22 bases between them. The CDR3 region has the DNA TGTGCCAGCAGCGGCGGGCCCCGGGGACACGTCGATGAGCAGTTCTTC. Amino acid sequence: CASSGGPRGHVDEQFF.

The CDR3 loop is CASSVTGTNEKLFF. CDR3 coding DNA: TGTGCCAGCAGTGTCACAGGGACTAATGAAAAACTGTTTTTT. This sequence joins TRBV25-1 and TRBJ1-4; weak D call: TRBD1 (6 bases). The CDR3 covers 14 residues. CDR1 and CDR2 from the germline V gene are MGHDK and SYGVNS. V was trimmed by 4 bases and J by 2 bases, leaving 8 bases between them.

The rearrangement uses TRBV19 and TRBJ1-5; 7 bases agree with TRBD1. In germline, CDR1 is LNHDA, CDR2 SQIVND (reference sequence). The length of the CDR3 is 16 residues. The ends lost 5 bases at V and 4 bases at J; junction bases unmatched: 11. CDR3: CASSLRMAGGNQPQHF. The CDR3 region has the DNA TGTGCCAGTAGTCTCCGGATGGCAGGGGGGAATCAGCCCCAGCATTTT.

This sequence joins TRBV5-5 and TRBJ1-1, with 9 bases that match TRBD1. The CDR3 is 16 residues long. V was clipped by 6 bases and J by 4 bases; unmatched bases: 13. In germline, CDR1 is SGHKS, CDR2 YYEKEE (reference sequence). As DNA, the CDR3 is TGTGCCAGCACCCCCTCGACAGGGGGTGTGGGCACTGAAGCTTTCTTT. Amino acids: CASTPSTGGVGTEAFF.

Comment on this clone: Other nucleotide sequences in the sample specify the same CDR3. The chain couples TRBV3-1 (or the pseudogene TRBV3-2) to TRBJ1-4; 8 nucleotides agree with TRBD1. Germline V gene data show CDR1 as LGHDT and CDR2 as YNNKEL (reference sequence). Germline trimming cut 5 bases from V and 4 bases from J; bases unmatched to any gene: 3. The CDR3 totals 14 residues. The CDR3 protein is CASSSGQGNEKLFF. The CDR3 DNA reads as TGTGCCAGCAGCTCAGGACAGGGTAATGAAAAACTGTTTTTT.

The chain carries TRBV10-3 and TRBJ1-6; 7 positions match TRBD1. This CDR3 has 15 amino acids. The V gene's germline CDR1 is ENHRY and CDR2 SYGVKD. Trimming took 5 bases from V and 5 from J; bases not matched to a gene: 6. CDR3 region: CAISLRGQDNSPLHF. The CDR3 nucleotides are TGTGCCATCAGTCTACGAGGACAGGATAATTCACCCCTCCACTTT.

J is TRBJ2-5 and V is TRBV5-4, with 9 bases identical to TRBD2. There are 17 residues in the CDR3. With 3 bases clipped from V and 4 bases from J, the junction kept 13 bases outside the gene matches. Germline loops: CDR1 SGHNT, CDR2 YYREEE (reference sequence). CDR3 in amino acids: CASSSPPAGGEGETQYF. The DNA of the CDR3 is TGTGCCAGCAGCTCCCCCCCAGCGGGGGGAGAAGGAGAGACCCAGTACTTC.

V gene TRBV14 combines with J gene TRBJ1-2; 8 bases line up with TRBD1. From germline, CDR1 is SGHDN and CDR2 FVKESK. V lost 0 bases and J lost 4; bases outside the gene matches: 7. The CDR3 sequence is 16 residues long. The CDR3, as DNA: TGTGCCAGCAGCCAAGATCGTGCGACAGGGGCCTATGGCTACACCTTC. The encoded protein is CASSQDRATGAYGYTF.

The V gene is TRBV6-5, the J gene TRBJ1-4; 8 bases agree with TRBD1. Germline lookup yields CDR1 MNHEY and CDR2 SVGAGI. CDR3 length equals 14 residues. Trimming removed 3 bases from V and 5 bases from J; junction bases left unmatched: 2. CDR3 DNA sequence: TGTGCCAGCAGTTATCAGGGGGCGAATGAAAAACTGTTTTTT. Protein sequence: CASSYQGANEKLFF.

J is TRBJ2-1 and V is TRBV11-2; TRBD2 matches 7 bases. The CDR3 is 15 amino acids. Losses at the gene ends were 1 base for V and 7 bases for J; bases not matched to a gene: 7. Per germline, CDR1 SGHAT and CDR2 FQNNGV. CDR3 sequence: CASSLGGGRGNEQFF. CDR3 bases: TGTGCCAGCAGCTTAGGGGGTGGGAGGGGTAATGAGCAGTTCTTC.

This chain uses TRBV10-3 with TRBJ1-1; D gene ambiguous. Per germline, CDR1 ENHRY and CDR2 SYGVKD. This CDR3 comprises 14 residues. Trimming took 6 bases from V and 0 from J, leaving 11 bases between them. CDR3 sequence reads: CAISPQPMNTEAFF. The CDR3 DNA sequence: TGTGCCATCAGCCCACAGCCGATGAACACTGAAGCTTTCTTT.

This clone was picked up a small number of times. The rearrangement joins TRBV30 to TRBJ1-2, with a possible D match to TRBD1 (6 bases). CDR3 length: 12 amino acids. Germline V gene data show CDR1 as GTSNPN and CDR2 as SVGIG (reference sequence). V was shortened by 2 bases and J by 7 bases, with 11 bases between the two germline ends. The CDR3 region is CAWSSQGSGYTF. In nucleotides, the CDR3 is TGTGCCTGGAGTTCTCAGGGGTCTGGCTACACCTTC.

DNA of the CDR3: TGCGCCAGCAGCCACCTACAGGGTTACAATGAGCAGTTCTTC. Translation: CASSHLQGYNEQFF. The chain links TRBV4-1 to TRBJ2-1; D perhaps matches TRBD1 (6 bases). Per germline, CDR1 MGHRA and CDR2 YSYEKL. Trimming shortened V by 3 bases and J by 4 bases, and 10 bases separated the two germline ends. The CDR3 is 14 residues long.

The chain joins TRBV7-9 to TRBJ1-3; tentative D call: TRBD1 (6 bases). With 5 bases removed from V and 3 bases from J, the gap between germline ends came to 11 bases. The CDR3 has 14 amino acids. Per the germline V gene, CDR1 is SEHNR and CDR2 is FQNEAQ (reference sequence). The CDR3 region has the DNA TGTGCCAGCAGCCTTCCAGGGGTTGGAAACACCATATATTTT. Its translation is CASSLPGVGNTIYF.

The chain employs TRBV7-6 and TRBJ2-1; 7 bases match TRBD2. The junction had 10 bases not matched to a gene; V was cut back by 4 bases and J by 10 bases. Germline CDR1 reads SGHVS; CDR2 reads FNYEAQ. The CDR3 is 14 amino acids. The DNA for the CDR3 is TGTGCCAGCAGCTACCCCTCGGGAGGAGGAGAGCAGTTCTTC. It is translated as CASSYPSGGGEQFF. The full variable domain, its missing parts supplied by reference TRBV7-6 and TRBJ2-1, is GAGVSQSPRYKVTKRGQDVALRCDPISGHVSLYWYRQALGQGPEFLTYFNYEAQQDKSGLPNDRFSAERPEGSISTLTIQRTEQRDSAMYRCASSYPSGGGEQFFGPGTRLTVL.

On this clone itself: This sample includes further DNA sequences coding for the same CDR3. The V call is TRBV19, the J call TRBJ1-1; D not certain. The CDR3 has 13 amino acids. Trimming shortened V by 1 base and J by 1 base, and 4 bases separated the two germline ends. CDR1 LNHDA and CDR2 SQIVND come from the germline V gene (reference sequence). CDR3 loop: CASSIGRNTEAFF. In DNA, the CDR3 is TGTGCCAGTAGTATAGGCAGGAACACTGAAGCTTTCTTT.

The V and J genes are TRBV18 and TRBJ1-1; 9 positions agree with TRBD1. Per the germline V gene, CDR1 is KGHSH and CDR2 is LQKENI. V lost 1 base and J lost 4; bases outside the gene matches: 7. This CDR3 is 16 amino acids long. CDR3 sequence: CASSPQTGTGSTEAFF. As DNA, the CDR3 is TGTGCCAGCTCACCACAGACCGGGACAGGGAGCACTGAAGCTTTCTTT.

The chain has TRBV19 and TRBJ1-1; D is unclear. Germline V gene sequence: CDR1 LNHDA, CDR2 SQIVND (reference sequence). The V and J ends lost 2 bases and 0 bases respectively, with 19 bases between them. The CDR3 loop spans 18 amino acids. CDR3 sequence reads: CASSIRGGGALVNTEAFF. The CDR3 DNA is TGTGCCAGTAGTATACGAGGCGGTGGAGCACTCGTGAACACTGAAGCTTTCTTT.

This chain links TRBV9 with TRBJ1-1, with D unclear. The length of the CDR3 is 16 residues. Germline CDR1 SGDLS, CDR2 YYNGEE. Trimming pared 6 bases from V and 0 bases from J, leaving 18 bases between. In DNA form, the CDR3 reads TGTGCCAGCACCCAAGGTCGGGAATTCATGAACACTGAAGCTTTCTTT. Amino acid sequence: CASTQGREFMNTEAFF. Combining the CDR3 with reference TRBV9 and TRBJ1-1 gives the whole variable domain DSGVTQTPKHLITATGQRVTLRCSPRSGDLSVYWYQQSLDQGLQFLIQYYNGEERAKGNILERFSAQQFPDLHSELNLSSLELGDSALYFCASTQGREFMNTEAFFGQGTRLTVV.

In regard to this clone: Other DNA sequences within the sample encode an identical CDR3. The chain has TRBV6-5 and TRBJ2-7; perhaps TRBD1 as D (6 bases). CDR1 is MNHEY and CDR2 is SVGAGI in the germline V gene. CDR3 size: 15 residues. The V end lost 2 bases, the J end lost 1 base, and 12 bases lay between the germline ends. This CDR3 is CASSYPGQGSYEQYF. Written as DNA, the CDR3 is TGTGCCAGCAGTTACCCGGGACAAGGGTCCTACGAGCAGTACTTC.

J is TRBJ1-4 and V is TRBV20-1; a possible D gene is TRBD1 (6 bases). The CDR3 is 11 amino acids. V was trimmed by 7 bases and J by 8 bases, leaving 11 bases between them. The germline CDR1 and CDR2 sequences are DFQATT and SNEGSKA (reference sequence). This chain's CDR3 is CSVDRGEKLFF. DNA for the CDR3: TGCAGTGTAGATAGGGGGGAAAAACTGTTTTTT.

V is TRBV18 and J is TRBJ2-7, with a weak D call TRBD1 (5 bases). CDR1 and CDR2 (germline): KGHSH, LQKENI. V shed 4 bases and J shed 6 bases, with 25 bases lying between them. The CDR3 contains 17 residues. The CDR3 DNA is TGTGCCAGCTCACTGGGGCCCTCTTCTATGAATTTAGGCGAGCAGTACTTC. Protein product: CASSLGPSSMNLGEQYF.

The chain links TRBV7-8 to TRBJ1-3; TRBD1 matches 9 bases. V trimming: 5 bases; J trimming: 2 bases; junction bases outside the gene matches: 16. CDR1 SGHVS and CDR2 FQNEAQ come from the germline V gene. This CDR3 region has 19 residues. CDR3 region: CASSPSLRDRDRTGNTIYF. CDR3 nucleotides: TGTGCCAGCAGCCCCTCTCTCCGGGACAGGGATCGAACTGGAAACACCATATATTTT.

The chain joins TRBV11-3 to TRBJ2-7; D call uncertain. The V end lost 5 bases, the J end lost 3 bases, and 11 bases lay between the germline ends. The CDR3 runs to 13 residues. Germline loops: CDR1 SGHNT, CDR2 YENEEA. In nucleotides, the CDR3 is TGTGCCAGCAGCGGCGATGGAGACTACGAGCAGTACTTC. It yields the protein CASSGDGDYEQYF.